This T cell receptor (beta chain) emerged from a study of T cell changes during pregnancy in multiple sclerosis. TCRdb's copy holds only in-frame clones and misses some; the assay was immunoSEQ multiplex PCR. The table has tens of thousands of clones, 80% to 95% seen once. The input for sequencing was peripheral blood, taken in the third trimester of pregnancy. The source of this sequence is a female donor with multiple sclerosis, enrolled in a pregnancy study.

In DNA, the CDR3 is TGTGCCAGCAGTTTATCCAACAGGCCCACTGAAGCTTTCTTT. Protein sequence: CASSLSNRPTEAFF. The chain employs TRBV27 and TRBJ1-1; weak D call: TRBD1 (5 bases). CDR3 length: 14 residues. CDR1 and CDR2 (germline): MNHEY, SMNVEV (reference sequence). Deletions cut 0 bases from V and 4 bases from J, with 9 bases between.